Ten or more counts support the clone carrying this T cell receptor (beta chain). This record belongs to a study of CD8 T cells in ankylosing spondylitis. Losses at the gene ends were 0 bases for V and 5 bases for J; bases not matched to a gene: 10. CDR1 and CDR2 from the germline V gene are LGHNA and YSLEER. The CDR3 consists of 17 residues. TCRdb ran MiXCR on the 5' RACE reads and lists one entry per CDR3 protein. This sample has around 210,000 distinct CDR3 sequences; roughly 8% occur once, and the top ten carry roughly 5%. The sample was blood, either unsorted or a sorted T cell fraction (not recorded which). The clonotype originates from a female donor with ankylosing spondylitis or in good health (not recorded which). V is TRBV4-3 and J is TRBJ2-5, with 9 bases identical to TRBD2. CDR3 in DNA: TGCGCCAGCAGCCAAGATCCTCCGGGGCGGGGGGGCGAGACCCAGTACTTC. Protein product: CASSQDPPGRGGETQYF.